This T cell receptor beta chain was profiled in a study of blood T cells in healthy people across ages. Study observations and caveats: Among long-lived donors, naive CD4+ cells were more numerous and diversity higher than in aged donors. It was held that the diversity estimates obtained from one million T cells were underestimates.

Donors each provided 9.5 to 10 milliliters of peripheral blood. Researchers report isolating at least 7 million PBMCs per sample. On this clonotype itself: Its target is unknown.

The authors ran a second PCR of about 7 to 11 cycles using a sample-barcoded 5' primer and a J-beta primer mix. TCRdb re-called the 5' RACE reads through MiXCR, storing one row per CDR3 protein. The profile shows over 1,300,000 distinct CDR3 sequences, 59% of them singletons. Sequencing was performed on blood. The TCR was taken from a man between 18 and 35 years old in good health.

For the CDR3, the DNA is TGTGCCATCAGTGTCCCGGGACAGGGTGATGGCTACACCTTC. Amino acid sequence: CAISVPGQGDGYTF. The rearrangement links TRBV10-3 to TRBJ1-2; TRBD1 matches at 9 bases. Per germline, CDR1 ENHRY and CDR2 SYGVKD. This CDR3 region has 14 residues. V lost 4 bases to trimming and J lost 6 bases; unmatched junction nucleotides: 6.